This T cell receptor beta chain was identified during a study of response to subunit inactivated influenza vaccine. Germline CDR1 and CDR2: SNHLY and FYNNEI. Trimming pared 6 bases from V and 2 bases from J, leaving 8 bases between. The length of the CDR3 is 13 residues. TCRdb independently ran MiXCR on the RT-PCR reads; one entry per CDR3 protein. The table has roughly 790,000 distinct CDR3 sequences, around 21% seen once. The source of this sequence is a man in his fifties who received an inactivated influenza vaccine. The sample was PBMCs from blood, taken roughly 5 days after vaccination. This chain links TRBV2 with TRBJ2-1; TRBD1 is a possible D gene (6 bases). CDR3 residues: CASRDRTYNEQFF. Here the CDR3 DNA reads TGTGCCAGCAGGGACAGAACCTACAATGAGCAGTTCTTC.